This T cell receptor (beta chain) was recorded in a study of cytomegalovirus exposure and HLA in healthy donors. Study observations and caveats: Analysis was carried out at a later point, and it linked a missense DCLRE1C variant to TCR beta V- and J-gene trimming. A cluster of highly shared sequence variants was likely a sequencing artifact.

The study ran its PCR with 60 Vbeta and 13 Jbeta primers. Sequencing used immunoSEQ multiplex PCR; TCRdb keeps in-frame clones, though not all of them. The sample carries about 94,000 clones, 60% to 80% recorded once. In regard to this clone: What it binds is unknown.

Germline loops: CDR1 LNHDA, CDR2 SQIVND (reference sequence). The CDR3 consists of 15 residues. Between the trimmed V and J ends, which lost 4 bases and 0 bases, there was a span of 13 bases. The V call is TRBV19, the J call TRBJ2-7, with D possibly being TRBD1 (5 bases). This receptor was taken from a woman in her thirties or forties in good health and CMV-seronegative. Specimen: PBMCs. The CDR3 DNA sequence: TGTGCCAGTAGTAAAGGGGTTACCTCCTCCTACGAGCAGTACTTC. Translated: CASSKGVTSSYEQYF.